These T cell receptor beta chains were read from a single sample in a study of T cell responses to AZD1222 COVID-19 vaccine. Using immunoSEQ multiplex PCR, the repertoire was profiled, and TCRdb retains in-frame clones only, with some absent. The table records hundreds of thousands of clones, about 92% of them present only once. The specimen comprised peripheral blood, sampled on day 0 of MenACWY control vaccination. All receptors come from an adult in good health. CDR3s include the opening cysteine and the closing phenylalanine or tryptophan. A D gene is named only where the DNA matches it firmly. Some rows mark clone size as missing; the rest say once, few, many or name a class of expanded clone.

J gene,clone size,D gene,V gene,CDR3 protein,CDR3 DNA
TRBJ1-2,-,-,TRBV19,CASSTSGAGNYGYTF,TGTGCCAGTAGTACCTCCGGGGCAGGTAACTATGGCTACACCTTC
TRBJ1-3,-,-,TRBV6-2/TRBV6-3,CASSFDRRGTSGNTIYF,TGTGCCAGCAGTTTCGACAGAAGGGGCACCTCTGGAAACACCATATATTTT
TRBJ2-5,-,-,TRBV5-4,CASSLGVGYGTQYF,TGTGCCAGCAGCCTGGGAGTAGGGTACGGGACCCAGTACTTC
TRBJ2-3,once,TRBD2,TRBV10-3,CAISEASGVTDTQYF,TGTGCCATCAGTGAAGCTAGCGGGGTAACGGATACGCAGTATTTT
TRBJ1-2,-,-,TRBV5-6,CASSWEEGYTF,TGTGCCAGCAGCTGGGAGGAGGGCTACACCTTC
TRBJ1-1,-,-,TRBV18,CASSPFGNLNTEAFF,TGTGCCAGCTCACCATTCGGCAACCTGAACACTGAAGCTTTCTTT
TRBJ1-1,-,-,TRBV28,CASSLGMTTSEAFF,TGTGCCAGCAGTTTAGGGATGACTACTTCTGAAGCTTTCTTT
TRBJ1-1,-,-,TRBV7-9,CASSSFRGHTEAFF,TGTGCCAGCAGCTCTTTCCGGGGACACACTGAAGCTTTCTTT
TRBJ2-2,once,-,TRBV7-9,CASSFRGNTGELFF,TGTGCCAGCAGCTTCAGGGGGAACACCGGGGAGCTGTTTTTT
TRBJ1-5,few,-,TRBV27,CASSLAGFSNQPQHF,TGTGCCAGCAGTTTAGCAGGGTTCAGCAATCAGCCCCAGCATTTT
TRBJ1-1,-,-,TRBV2,CASRGAVSQNTEAFF,TGTGCCAGCAGGGGGGCAGTCTCCCAGAACACTGAAGCTTTCTTT
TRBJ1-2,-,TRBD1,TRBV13,CASSDWGQGYGYTF,TGTGCCAGCAGTGATTGGGGACAGGGTTACGGCTACACCTTC
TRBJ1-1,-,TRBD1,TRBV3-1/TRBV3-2,CASSQGRDRRRQAFF,TGTGCCAGCAGCCAAGGCCGGGACAGGCGACGTCAAGCTTTCTTT
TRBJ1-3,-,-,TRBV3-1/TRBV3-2,CASSPHGNSGNTIYF,TGTGCCAGCAGCCCCCACGGGAATTCTGGAAACACCATATATTTT
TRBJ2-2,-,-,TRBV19,CASRVTGNTGELFF,TGTGCCAGTAGGGTTACAGGGAACACCGGGGAGCTGTTTTTT
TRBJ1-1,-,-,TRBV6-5,CASSYSGTNTEAFF,TGTGCCAGCAGTTACTCAGGGACTAACACTGAAGCTTTCTTT
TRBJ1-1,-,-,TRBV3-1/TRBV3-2,CASSHGAVEAFF,TGTGCCAGCAGCCATGGGGCCGTTGAAGCTTTCTTT
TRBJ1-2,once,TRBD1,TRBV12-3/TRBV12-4,CASGSGTAYGYTF,TGTGCCAGCGGGTCCGGGACAGCCTATGGCTACACCTTC
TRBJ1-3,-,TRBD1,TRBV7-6,CASSLTHDRDHSGNTIYF,TGTGCCAGCAGCTTAACTCACGACAGGGACCACTCTGGAAACACCATATATTTT
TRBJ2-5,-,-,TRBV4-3,CASSQDAGQETQYF,TGCGCCAGCAGCCAAGACGCAGGCCAAGAGACCCAGTACTTC
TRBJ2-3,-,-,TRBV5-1,CASSLVPTSTDTQYF,TGCGCCAGCAGCTTGGTCCCCACGAGCACAGATACGCAGTATTTT
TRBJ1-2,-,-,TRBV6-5,CASRFEAGGSGYTF,TGTGCCAGCAGGTTTGAGGCTGGGGGCTCTGGCTACACCTTC
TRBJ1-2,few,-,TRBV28,CASSFVSSNYGYTF,TGTGCCAGCAGTTTTGTAAGCTCTAACTATGGCTACACCTTC
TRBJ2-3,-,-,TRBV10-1,CASSAPISSTDTQYF,TGCGCCAGCAGTGCGCCGATCTCCAGCACAGATACGCAGTATTTT
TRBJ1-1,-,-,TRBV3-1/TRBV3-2,CASSSPASPNTEAFF,TGTGCCAGCAGTTCCCCCGCCTCACCGAACACTGAAGCTTTCTTT
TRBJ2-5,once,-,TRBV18,CASSQGAYRGETQYF,TGTGCCAGCTCACAGGGAGCCTATCGGGGAGAGACCCAGTACTTC
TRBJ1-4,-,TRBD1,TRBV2,CASNPDRGGEKLFF,TGTGCCAGCAACCCGGACAGGGGAGGGGAAAAACTGTTTTTT
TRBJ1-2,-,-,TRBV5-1,CASSTDGSYGYTF,TGCGCCAGCAGCACGGACGGGTCATATGGCTACACCTTC
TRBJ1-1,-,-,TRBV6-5,CASSYGENVGTEAFF,TGTGCCAGCAGTTACGGAGAAAACGTCGGCACTGAAGCTTTCTTT
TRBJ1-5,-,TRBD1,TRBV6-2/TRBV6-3,CASSYKFSGGDQPQHF,TGTGCCAGCAGTTACAAATTCTCAGGGGGCGACCAGCCCCAGCATTTT
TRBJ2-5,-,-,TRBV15,CATSRRTGTSGTQYF,TGTGCCACCAGCAGAAGAACCGGGACCTCGGGGACCCAGTACTTC
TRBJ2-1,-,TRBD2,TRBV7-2,CASSSTSGSYNEQFF,TGTGCCAGCAGCTCCACTAGCGGGAGCTACAATGAGCAGTTCTTC
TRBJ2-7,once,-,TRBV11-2,CASSLASGPYEQYF,TGTGCCAGCAGCTTAGCGTCTGGCCCCTACGAGCAGTACTTC
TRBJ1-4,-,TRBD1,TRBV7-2,CASSLDRATNEKLFF,TGTGCCAGCAGCTTGGACAGGGCAACTAATGAAAAACTGTTTTTT
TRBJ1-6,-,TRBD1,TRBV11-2,CASSFTQGTSPLHF,TGTGCCAGCAGCTTCACACAGGGGACTTCACCCCTCCACTTT
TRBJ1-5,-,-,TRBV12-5,CASGLVLGQPLSNQPQHF,TGTGCTAGTGGTTTGGTATTGGGGCAGCCCCTTAGCAATCAGCCCCAGCATTTT
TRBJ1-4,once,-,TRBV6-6,CASRAGRTNEKLFF,TGTGCCAGCAGAGCAGGGAGGACTAATGAAAAACTGTTTTTT